These T cell receptor beta chains were read from a single sample in a study of T cell changes during pregnancy in multiple sclerosis. Only in-frame clones appear in the TCRdb table, and some are missing; sequencing was by immunoSEQ multiplex PCR. The sample gives fewer than 70,000 clones, 90% to 95% of which show up once; approximately 3.7% is in the top ten. The material was CD8+ T cells from peripheral blood mononuclear cells, obtained in the third trimester of pregnancy. The origin of the receptors is a female donor with multiple sclerosis, enrolled in a pregnancy study. Each CDR3 is given with its conserved first and last residue. D genes are given only for firm matches. The size of a clone is reported for some rows only, either as once, few or many, or as a class for expanded clones.

len: 18; j_gene: TRBJ1-5; v_gene: TRBV30; abundance: NA; d_gene: NA; CDR3aa: CAWSVQGLELYSNQPQHF; CDR3nt: TGTGCCTGGAGTGTACAGGGCCTCGAGCTTTATAGCAATCAGCCCCAGCATTTT
len: 15; j_gene: TRBJ2-1; v_gene: TRBV18; abundance: once; d_gene: TRBD2; CDR3aa: CASSAGLMMNNEQFF; CDR3nt: TGTGCCAGCTCAGCGGGACTAATGATGAACAATGAGCAGTTCTTC
len: 15; j_gene: TRBJ2-7; v_gene: TRBV6-6; abundance: NA; d_gene: NA; CDR3aa: CASSYSSPSSYEQYF; CDR3nt: TGTGCCAGCAGTTACTCTAGTCCTAGCTCCTACGAGCAGTACTTC
len: 15; j_gene: TRBJ2-1; v_gene: TRBV5-6; abundance: NA; d_gene: NA; CDR3aa: CASSSGGYTNNEQFF; CDR3nt: TGTGCCAGCAGTTCCGGAGGGTACACGAACAATGAGCAGTTCTTC
len: 12; j_gene: TRBJ1-1; v_gene: TRBV7-6; abundance: NA; d_gene: TRBD1; CDR3aa: CASSLTGADAFF; CDR3nt: TGTGCCAGCAGCTTAACAGGGGCCGACGCTTTCTTT
len: 14; j_gene: TRBJ2-7; v_gene: TRBV7-9; abundance: NA; d_gene: TRBD1; CDR3aa: CASSSTQGIYEQYF; CDR3nt: TGTGCCAGCAGCTCCACACAGGGGATCTACGAGCAGTACTTC
len: 15; j_gene: TRBJ2-3; v_gene: TRBV7-3; abundance: NA; d_gene: TRBD2; CDR3aa: CASSPGLAARDTQYF; CDR3nt: TGTGCCAGCAGCCCCGGACTAGCTGCTCGGGATACGCAGTATTTT
len: 16; j_gene: TRBJ2-3; v_gene: TRBV11-2; abundance: NA; d_gene: TRBD1; CDR3aa: CASSNPGQGTTDTQYF; CDR3nt: TGTGCCAGCAGCAACCCCGGACAGGGAACCACAGATACGCAGTATTTT
len: 13; j_gene: TRBJ1-5; v_gene: TRBV7-2; abundance: once; d_gene: NA; CDR3aa: CASSTGRELPQHF; CDR3nt: TGTGCCAGCAGCACAGGACGGGAGCTACCCCAGCATTTT
len: 13; j_gene: TRBJ2-7; v_gene: TRBV7-9; abundance: NA; d_gene: NA; CDR3aa: CASSPVQGIEQYF; CDR3nt: TGTGCCAGCAGCCCCGTACAGGGAATCGAGCAGTACTTC
len: 14; j_gene: TRBJ2-7; v_gene: TRBV27; abundance: NA; d_gene: NA; CDR3aa: CASSLSLGAYEQYF; CDR3nt: TGTGCCAGCAGTTTATCGTTGGGGGCTTACGAGCAGTACTTC
len: 14; j_gene: TRBJ1-5; v_gene: TRBV28; abundance: NA; d_gene: TRBD1; CDR3aa: CASRWTGSNQPQHF; CDR3nt: TGTGCCAGCAGGTGGACAGGGTCCAATCAGCCCCAGCATTTT
len: 16; j_gene: TRBJ2-7; v_gene: TRBV5-1; abundance: NA; d_gene: TRBD1; CDR3aa: CASSTTGTGGGYEQYF; CDR3nt: TGCGCCAGCAGCACAACCGGGACAGGGGGGGGCTACGAGCAGTACTTC
len: 16; j_gene: TRBJ2-3; v_gene: TRBV4-1; abundance: NA; d_gene: NA; CDR3aa: CASSPPTSPYTDTQYF; CDR3nt: TGCGCCAGCAGCCCTCCGACTAGTCCCTACACAGATACGCAGTATTTT
len: 13; j_gene: TRBJ1-1; v_gene: TRBV27; abundance: NA; d_gene: NA; CDR3aa: CASRSMGGTEAFF; CDR3nt: TGTGCCAGCAGATCAATGGGGGGCACTGAAGCTTTCTTT
len: 15; j_gene: TRBJ2-1; v_gene: TRBV27; abundance: once; d_gene: TRBD2; CDR3aa: CASGASGRGHNEQFF; CDR3nt: TGTGCCAGCGGGGCTAGCGGGAGGGGTCACAATGAGCAGTTCTTC
len: 15; j_gene: TRBJ2-7; v_gene: TRBV7-2; abundance: NA; d_gene: TRBD1; CDR3aa: CASSPTGGKTYEQYF; CDR3nt: TGTGCCAGCAGTCCGACAGGGGGCAAGACCTACGAGCAGTACTTC
len: 13; j_gene: TRBJ2-7; v_gene: TRBV9; abundance: NA; d_gene: NA; CDR3aa: CASSASSSYEQYF; CDR3nt: TGTGCCAGCAGCGCTTCCTCCTCCTACGAGCAGTACTTC
len: 12; j_gene: TRBJ1-3; v_gene: TRBV19; abundance: NA; d_gene: TRBD1; CDR3aa: CASGDRGNTIYF; CDR3nt: TGTGCCAGTGGGGACAGGGGAAACACCATATATTTT
len: 16; j_gene: TRBJ1-5; v_gene: TRBV27; abundance: NA; d_gene: TRBD1; CDR3aa: CASRTWETGGETPQHF; CDR3nt: TGTGCCAGCAGGACATGGGAGACAGGGGGCGAGACTCCCCAGCATTTT
len: 20; j_gene: TRBJ2-5; v_gene: TRBV7-8; abundance: NA; d_gene: TRBD2; CDR3aa: CASSLDPTYINGGVQETQYF; CDR3nt: TGTGCCAGCAGCTTAGACCCCACGTACATCAATGGGGGGGTCCAAGAGACCCAGTACTTC
len: 16; j_gene: TRBJ2-7; v_gene: TRBV7-9; abundance: NA; d_gene: NA; CDR3aa: CASSLVGGLVPYEQYF; CDR3nt: TGTGCCAGCAGCCTAGTTGGGGGCCTAGTACCCTACGAGCAGTACTTC
len: 17; j_gene: TRBJ2-5; v_gene: TRBV13; abundance: NA; d_gene: TRBD2; CDR3aa: CASSLGASGSRSETQYF; CDR3nt: TGTGCCAGCAGCTTAGGGGCTAGCGGGAGTCGTTCAGAGACCCAGTACTTC
len: 15; j_gene: TRBJ1-2; v_gene: TRBV11-2; abundance: once; d_gene: TRBD1; CDR3aa: CASSLVTGGNYGYTF; CDR3nt: TGTGCCAGCAGCTTAGTGACAGGGGGGAACTATGGCTACACCTTC
len: 15; j_gene: TRBJ2-1; v_gene: TRBV10-3; abundance: NA; d_gene: NA; CDR3aa: CAISEREGSYNEQFF; CDR3nt: TGTGCCATCAGTGAGCGAGAGGGCTCCTACAATGAGCAGTTCTTC
len: 15; j_gene: TRBJ2-7; v_gene: TRBV7-8; abundance: NA; d_gene: TRBD2; CDR3aa: CASSLQASGSYEQYF; CDR3nt: TGTGCCAGCAGCTTACAGGCTAGCGGGAGTTACGAGCAGTACTTC
len: 15; j_gene: TRBJ1-1; v_gene: TRBV25-1; abundance: NA; d_gene: NA; CDR3aa: CASSESPGQNTEAFF; CDR3nt: TGTGCCAGCAGTGAATCACCAGGTCAGAACACTGAAGCTTTCTTT
len: 14; j_gene: TRBJ2-7; v_gene: TRBV5-4; abundance: NA; d_gene: TRBD2; CDR3aa: CASSRTSGTYEQYF; CDR3nt: TGTGCCAGCAGCCGGACTAGCGGTACCTACGAGCAGTACTTC
len: 16; j_gene: TRBJ1-2; v_gene: TRBV28; abundance: NA; d_gene: NA; CDR3aa: CASSLADGDWIYGYTF; CDR3nt: TGTGCCAGCAGTTTAGCGGACGGGGATTGGATCTATGGCTACACCTTC
len: 15; j_gene: TRBJ2-3; v_gene: TRBV5-4; abundance: NA; d_gene: NA; CDR3aa: CASSLKGESTDTQYF; CDR3nt: TGTGCCAGCAGCTTGAAGGGGGAGAGCACAGATACGCAGTATTTT
len: 14; j_gene: TRBJ1-2; v_gene: TRBV10-3; abundance: NA; d_gene: NA; CDR3aa: CAISQGHYPNGYTF; CDR3nt: TGTGCCATCAGCCAAGGACATTATCCGAATGGCTACACCTTC
len: 16; j_gene: TRBJ2-4; v_gene: TRBV4-1; abundance: NA; d_gene: TRBD1; CDR3aa: CASSQRHRDRGDIQYF; CDR3nt: TGCGCCAGCAGCCAACGCCATAGGGACAGGGGAGACATTCAGTACTTC
len: 16; j_gene: TRBJ2-7; v_gene: TRBV2; abundance: NA; d_gene: TRBD1; CDR3aa: CASSESTGQNSYEQYF; CDR3nt: TGTGCCAGCAGTGAATCGACGGGACAGAACTCCTACGAGCAGTACTTC
len: 14; j_gene: TRBJ2-1; v_gene: TRBV27; abundance: NA; d_gene: TRBD2; CDR3aa: CASSPGSWEGRQFF; CDR3nt: TGTGCCAGCAGTCCCGGTTCGTGGGAGGGGAGGCAGTTCTTC
len: 15; j_gene: TRBJ2-7; v_gene: TRBV4-1; abundance: NA; d_gene: TRBD1; CDR3aa: CASSQVMDRAYEQYF; CDR3nt: TGCGCCAGCAGCCAAGTAATGGACAGGGCCTACGAGCAGTACTTC
len: 15; j_gene: TRBJ2-1; v_gene: TRBV6-5; abundance: NA; d_gene: NA; CDR3aa: CASNFYRGSHNEQFF; CDR3nt: TGTGCCAGCAATTTCTATCGGGGAAGCCACAATGAGCAGTTCTTC